One and the same sample provided the 23 T cell receptor beta chains below, sequenced in a study of T cell responses to AZD1222 COVID-19 vaccine. The table came from immunoSEQ multiplex PCR; TCRdb's copy has only in-frame clones and leaves some out. Among about 140,000 clones listed, about 92% were seen once. The sample was peripheral blood, taken on day 0 of MenACWY control vaccination. Receptor source: an adult in good health.

The J gene is TRBJ1-6, the V gene TRBV14; 11 bases are a match to TRBD1. This CDR3 is 16 amino acids long. CDR1 and CDR2 (germline): SGHDN, FVKESK. V dropped 2 bases and J dropped 9; count of bases not matched to a gene: 6. The CDR3 is CASSQRTGGRISPLHF. The CDR3 DNA follows: TGTGCCAGCAGCCAAAGGACAGGGGGCCGGATTTCACCCCTCCACTTT.

The rearrangement uses TRBV27 and TRBJ1-5; tentative D call: TRBD1 (6 bases). V shed 6 bases and J shed 6 bases, with 18 bases lying between them. Per germline, CDR1 MNHEY and CDR2 SMNVEV (reference sequence). The CDR3 contains 15 residues. DNA of the CDR3: TGTGCCAGCAGCTCTCGGGCGGGGGCAGGTCAGCCCCAGCATTTT. Translation gives CASSSRAGAGQPQHF.

V usage is TRBV15 and J usage is TRBJ2-1; D is perhaps TRBD2 (6 bases). Trimming took off 5 bases at V and 7 bases at J, with 18 bases between the two ends. Germline V CDR1 and CDR2: LNHNV, YYDKDF (reference sequence). The CDR3 totals 15 residues. The CDR3 bases are TGTGCCACCAGCCCTCGTAACGGGAGAGTAAATGAGCAGTTCTTC. Translated: CATSPRNGRVNEQFF.

V and J are TRBV4-1 and TRBJ1-3, with D unresolved. CDR1 is MGHRA, CDR2 YSYEKL, per germline. Trimming cost V 0 bases and J 2 bases, with 14 bases left between them. CDR3 length equals 17 residues. The CDR3 reads CASSQDSLAGPGNTIYF. Written as DNA, the CDR3 is TGCGCCAGCAGCCAAGATTCTCTTGCCGGTCCTGGAAACACCATATATTTT.

The J gene is TRBJ2-1, the V gene TRBV4-1, with TRBD1 matching 8 bases. The CDR3 length is 15 residues. The ends lost 2 bases at V and 6 bases at J; junction bases unmatched: 6. Germline V gives CDR1 MGHRA, CDR2 YSYEKL. The CDR3 spells CASSQPWTGPNEQFF. CDR3 sequence (DNA): TGCGCCAGCAGCCAACCCTGGACAGGGCCCAATGAGCAGTTCTTC.

The V call is TRBV7-3, the J call TRBJ2-3; D is unclear. The CDR3 covers 16 residues. V was cut by 2 bases and J by 0 bases, with 12 bases left in between. Germline assignment: CDR1 SGHTA and CDR2 FQGTGA. The CDR3 is CASSLFGGTSTDTQYF. The CDR3 region has the DNA TGTGCCAGCAGCTTATTCGGCGGTACTAGCACAGATACGCAGTATTTT.

V and J are TRBV19 and TRBJ2-7, with 9 bases lining up with TRBD2. The CDR3 consists of 15 residues. Trimming cost V 6 bases and J 3 bases; bases outside gene matches: 9. Germline V lookup: CDR1 LNHDA, CDR2 SQIVND (reference sequence). The CDR3 reads CASRDSGSVHYEQYF. CDR3 sequence (DNA): TGTGCCAGTAGGGATAGCGGGAGCGTCCACTACGAGCAGTACTTC.

The rearrangement joins TRBV19 to TRBJ1-2, with a weak D call TRBD1 (5 bases). The V gene lost 8 bases and the J gene lost 14 bases, with 21 bases spanning the gap. Germline V gene lookup returns CDR1 LNHDA and CDR2 SQIVND (reference sequence). The CDR3 has 12 residues. The chain's CDR3 is CASRYKGTSKTF. The CDR3 DNA reads TGTGCCAGTCGATATAAGGGGACCTCGAAGACCTTC. The whole variable domain, remainder taken from reference TRBV19 and TRBJ1-2, is DGGITQSPKYLFRKEGQNVTLSCEQNLNHDAMYWYRQDPGQGLRLIYYSQIVNDFQKGDIAEGYSVSREKKESFPLTVTSAQKNPTAFYLCASRYKGTSKTFGSGTRLTVV.

The gene calls are TRBV6-2 or TRBV6-3 and TRBJ2-3; D not resolved. Trimming pared 4 bases from V and 2 bases from J, leaving 7 bases between. The CDR3 runs 13 residues. From germline, CDR1 is MNHEY and CDR2 SVGEGT. Written as DNA, the CDR3 is TGTGCCAGCAGTTTTCAGGCCACAGATACGCAGTATTTT. Its protein product is CASSFQATDTQYF.

This clone was seen just once. This chain uses TRBV27 with TRBJ1-1; 7 nucleotides agree with TRBD1. V lost 4 bases, J lost 2 bases, and 7 bases stayed unmatched. There are 15 residues in the CDR3. CDR1 is MNHEY and CDR2 is SMNVEV in the germline V gene (reference sequence). The CDR3 nucleotides are TGTGCCAGCAGTTCCCCTAAGGGGGCCAACACTGAAGCTTTCTTT. This gives the protein CASSSPKGANTEAFF.

The chain carries TRBV27 and TRBJ1-6, with 8 bases identical to TRBD1. The CDR3 spans 13 residues. Looked up from germline, CDR1 is MNHEY and CDR2 is SMNVEV (reference sequence). The V gene end was trimmed by 0 bases and the J gene end by 14 bases; junction bases not matched to a gene: 3. CDR3 loop: CASSLSWTGTLHF. The CDR3 DNA is TGTGCCAGCAGTTTATCCTGGACAGGGACCCTCCACTTT.

The V and J genes are TRBV2 and TRBJ1-4, with D possibly TRBD1 on 5 matching bases. Trimming took 5 bases from V and 2 from J, leaving 9 bases between them. CDR1 SNHLY and CDR2 FYNNEI come from the germline V gene. CDR3 length: 14 residues. CDR3 loop: CASSRDSTNEKLFF. In nucleotides, the CDR3 is TGTGCCAGCAGTCGTGACAGCACTAATGAAAAACTGTTTTTT.

This clone has a single count. V usage is TRBV7-2 and J usage is TRBJ2-7; 10 bases align to TRBD2. CDR1 and CDR2 from the germline V gene are SGHTA and FQGNSA. The length of the CDR3 is 17 residues. The V and J ends lost 1 base and 5 bases, in that order; junction bases with no gene match: 11. The CDR3 sequence: CASSLGASGSGFHEQYF. CDR3 DNA: TGTGCCAGCAGCTTAGGAGCTAGCGGGAGCGGTTTCCACGAGCAGTACTTC.

V usage is TRBV5-4 and J usage is TRBJ2-5; 10 nucleotides align to TRBD2. Germline lookup yields CDR1 SGHNT and CDR2 YYREEE (reference sequence). This CDR3 contains 16 residues. Trimming removed 3 bases from V and 4 bases from J; junction bases left unmatched: 9. The chain's CDR3 is CASSSYASGGTETQYF. CDR3 coding DNA: TGTGCCAGCAGCTCCTATGCTAGCGGGGGTACAGAGACCCAGTACTTC.

This rearrangement joins TRBV12-3 or TRBV12-4 to TRBJ1-2; the D gene is possibly TRBD1 (5 bases). The CDR3 is made up of 12 amino acids. V lost 6 bases and J 6 bases, leaving 11 bases between the germline ends. The CDR3 region has the DNA TGTGCCAGCAGGCCGGGAGGGGATGGCTACACCTTC. Its protein is CASRPGGDGYTF.

This chain joins TRBV28 and TRBJ1-2, with 7 bases identical to TRBD1. After removal of 6 bases from V and 0 bases from J, the junction contained 4 bases not matched to a gene. Germline V lookup: CDR1 MDHEN, CDR2 SYDVKM. The CDR3 runs to 14 residues. The DNA for the CDR3 is TGTGCCAGCAGCGTAGGGGGCTCTAACTATGGCTACACCTTC. Its translation is CASSVGGSNYGYTF.

V and J are TRBV5-1 and TRBJ2-7; D unresolved. The ends were cut back, 2 bases at V and 2 bases at J, with 14 bases in the middle. Germline V CDR1 and CDR2: SGHRS, YFSETQ. CDR3 length: 15 amino acids. The chain's CDR3 is CASSFLGAPAYEQYF. In DNA form, the CDR3 reads TGCGCCAGCAGCTTTCTGGGCGCCCCGGCCTACGAGCAGTACTTC.

The chain couples TRBV5-1 to TRBJ1-1; the D is unclear. Between the trimmed V and J ends, which lost 3 bases and 2 bases, there was a span of 20 bases. CDR1 is SGHRS, CDR2 YFSETQ, per germline. This CDR3 has 17 amino acids. Written as DNA, the CDR3 is TGCGCCAGCAGCTCGACCGGAACCGGGGAGACAAACACTGAAGCTTTCTTT. Protein sequence: CASSSTGTGETNTEAFF.

CDR3 loop: CASTVGPGDGYTF. CDR3 in DNA: TGTGCCAGCACCGTGGGCCCCGGGGATGGCTACACCTTC. The gene calls are TRBV5-4 and TRBJ1-2; D remains unclear. Per germline, CDR1 SGHNT and CDR2 YYREEE (reference sequence). CDR3 size: 13 residues. V lost 6 bases and J lost 6, with 15 bases in between.

The rearrangement links TRBV6-2 or TRBV6-3 to TRBJ2-7; D gene uncertain. In germline, CDR1 is MNHEY, CDR2 SVGEGT. The CDR3 runs 12 residues. The V end lost 4 bases, the J end lost 3 bases, and 7 bases lay between the germline ends. CDR3 sequence: CASSSQSYEQYF. As DNA, the CDR3 is TGTGCCAGCAGTTCACAGAGCTACGAGCAGTACTTC.

This clone occurred once. The V call is TRBV3-1 (or the pseudogene TRBV3-2), the J call TRBJ1-2; no clear D gene. Germline V lookup: CDR1 LGHDT, CDR2 YNNKEL (reference sequence). Deletions cut 4 bases from V and 3 bases from J, with 12 bases between. The CDR3 covers 14 residues. This chain's CDR3 is CASSPSWGYYGYTF. CDR3 DNA sequence: TGTGCCAGCAGCCCCTCCTGGGGTTACTATGGCTACACCTTC.

The gene calls are TRBV6-2 or TRBV6-3 and TRBJ1-4; D is perhaps TRBD1 (6 bases). The CDR3 consists of 14 residues. Trimming left V 6 bases short and J 7 bases short, with 15 bases between. Germline V CDR1 and CDR2: MNHEY, SVGEGT. The CDR3 reads CASSTCGGFEKLFF. The CDR3 DNA reads as TGTGCCAGCAGCACCTGCGGGGGCTTTGAAAAACTGTTTTTT.

CDR3: CASSFGGWYGYTF. In DNA, the CDR3 is TGTGCCAGCAGTTTTGGGGGTTGGTATGGCTACACCTTC. The V call is TRBV28, the J call TRBJ1-2; D is perhaps TRBD1 (5 bases). The ends were cut back, 3 bases at V and 5 bases at J, with 10 bases in the middle. This CDR3 has 13 residues. CDR1 MDHEN and CDR2 SYDVKM come from the germline V gene.